This T cell receptor beta chain was identified during a study of T cell changes during pregnancy in multiple sclerosis. Here immunoSEQ multiplex PCR was the method, and the copy in TCRdb shows in-frame clones only, minus some. The repertoire holds under 85,000 clones, with about 90% as singletons. Germline-derived CDR1 and CDR2 are SGHTA and FQGNSA. This CDR3 has 16 amino acids. Trimming at V came to 5 bases and at J to 5 bases, leaving 9 bases not matched to a gene. The chain has TRBV7-2 and TRBJ2-5, with 12 positions matching TRBD2. This sequence was found in a female donor in good health, enrolled as a control in a pregnancy study. The sample was peripheral blood, taken in the third trimester of pregnancy. The CDR3 is CASSLLLAGGGETQYF. CDR3 nucleotides: TGTGCCAGCAGCCTCCTACTAGCGGGGGGAGGGGAGACCCAGTACTTC.